This T cell receptor (beta chain) was sequenced during a study of OX40 agonist ivuxolimab in advanced cancers. About the study: Participants, approximately 81% male, averaged about 59 years of age, ranging from 23 to 79. Around 40% of patients had received prior checkpoint inhibitor therapy. Partial response was recorded in three patients: one hepatocellular carcinoma and two cutaneous melanoma cases.

CDR1 is SEHNR, CDR2 FQNEAQ, per germline (reference sequence). The CDR3 is 14 amino acids. V was shortened by 5 bases and J by 0 bases, with 10 bases between the two germline ends. Regarding the study as a whole: The work left the antigen specificity of expanded peripheral T cells undetermined.

A word on this clone: Antigen: not known.

Profiling relied on immunoSEQ multiplex PCR, and the TCRdb table lists in-frame clones only, not all of them. Of about 15,000 clones listed, around three quarters are singletons. V gene TRBV7-9 combines with J gene TRBJ1-2; D uncertain. The starting material was CD4+ or CD8+ T cells sorted from blood, obtained in a trial of the OX40 agonist ivuxolimab. The receptor's source is an adult with an advanced solid tumor such as melanoma, head and neck, liver or kidney cancer. This chain's CDR3 is CASSPDGSNYGYTF. The CDR3 coding sequence is TGTGCCAGCAGCCCGGACGGTTCTAACTATGGCTACACCTTC.